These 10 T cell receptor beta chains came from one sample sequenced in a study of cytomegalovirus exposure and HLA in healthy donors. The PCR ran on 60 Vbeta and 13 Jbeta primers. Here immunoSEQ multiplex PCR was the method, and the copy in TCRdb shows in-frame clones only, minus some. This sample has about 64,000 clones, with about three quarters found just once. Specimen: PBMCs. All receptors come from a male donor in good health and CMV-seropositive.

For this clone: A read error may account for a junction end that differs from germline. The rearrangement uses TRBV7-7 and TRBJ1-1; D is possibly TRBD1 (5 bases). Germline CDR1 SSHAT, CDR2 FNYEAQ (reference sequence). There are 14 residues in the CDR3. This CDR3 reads CASSARWGVPEAFF. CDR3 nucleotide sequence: TGTGCTAGCAGCGCCCGATGGGGGGTGCCTGAAGCTTTCTTT.

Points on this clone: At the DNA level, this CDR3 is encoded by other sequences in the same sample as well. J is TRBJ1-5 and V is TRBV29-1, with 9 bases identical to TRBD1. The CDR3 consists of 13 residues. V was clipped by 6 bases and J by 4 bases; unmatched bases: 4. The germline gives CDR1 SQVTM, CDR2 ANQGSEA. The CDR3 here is CSVMDRGNQPQHF. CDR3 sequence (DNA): TGCAGCGTAATGGACAGGGGAAATCAGCCCCAGCATTTT.

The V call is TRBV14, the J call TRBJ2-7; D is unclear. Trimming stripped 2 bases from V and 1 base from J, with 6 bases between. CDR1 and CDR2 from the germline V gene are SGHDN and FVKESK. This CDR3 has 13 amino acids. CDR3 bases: TGTGCCAGCAGCCAACCCTTATCCTACGAGCAGTACTTC. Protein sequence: CASSQPLSYEQYF.

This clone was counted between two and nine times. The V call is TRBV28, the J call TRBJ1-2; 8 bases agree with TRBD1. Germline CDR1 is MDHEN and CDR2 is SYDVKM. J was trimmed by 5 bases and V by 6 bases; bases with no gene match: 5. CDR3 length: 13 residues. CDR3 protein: CASSLQGGYGYTF. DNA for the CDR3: TGTGCCAGCAGCCTACAGGGGGGGTATGGCTACACCTTC.

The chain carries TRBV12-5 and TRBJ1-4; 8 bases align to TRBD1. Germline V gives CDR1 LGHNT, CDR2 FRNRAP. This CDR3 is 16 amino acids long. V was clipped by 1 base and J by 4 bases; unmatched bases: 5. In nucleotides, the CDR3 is TGTGCTAGTGGTTTGGACAGGGGGTCTAATAATGAAAAACTGTTTTTT. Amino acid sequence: CASGLDRGSNNEKLFF.

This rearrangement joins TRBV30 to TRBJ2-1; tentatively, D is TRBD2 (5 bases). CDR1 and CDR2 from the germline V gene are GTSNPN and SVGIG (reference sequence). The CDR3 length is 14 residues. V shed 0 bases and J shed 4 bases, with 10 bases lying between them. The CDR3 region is CAWSVRGRYNEQFF. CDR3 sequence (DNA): TGTGCCTGGAGTGTCCGAGGGAGATACAATGAGCAGTTCTTC.

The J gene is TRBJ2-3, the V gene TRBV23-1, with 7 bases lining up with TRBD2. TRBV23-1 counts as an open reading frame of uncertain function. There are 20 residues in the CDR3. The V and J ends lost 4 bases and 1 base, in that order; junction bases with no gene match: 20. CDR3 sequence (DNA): TGCGCCAGCAGTCCGTACCCCGCGGGGAGGGCTCGGGCGGGCACAGATACGCAGTATTTT. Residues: CASSPYPAGRARAGTDTQYF.

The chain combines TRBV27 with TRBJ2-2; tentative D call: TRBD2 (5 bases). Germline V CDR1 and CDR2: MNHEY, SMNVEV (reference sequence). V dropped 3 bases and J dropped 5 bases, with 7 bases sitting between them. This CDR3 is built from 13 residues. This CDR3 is CASSLAGTGELFF. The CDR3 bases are TGTGCCAGCAGTTTGGCGGGTACCGGGGAGCTGTTTTTT.

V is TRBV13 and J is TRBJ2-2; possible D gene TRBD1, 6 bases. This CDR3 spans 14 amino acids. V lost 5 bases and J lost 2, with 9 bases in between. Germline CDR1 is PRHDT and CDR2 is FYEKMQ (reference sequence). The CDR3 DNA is TGTGCCAGCAGCAAGGACAGAAACACCGGGGAGCTGTTTTTT. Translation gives CASSKDRNTGELFF.

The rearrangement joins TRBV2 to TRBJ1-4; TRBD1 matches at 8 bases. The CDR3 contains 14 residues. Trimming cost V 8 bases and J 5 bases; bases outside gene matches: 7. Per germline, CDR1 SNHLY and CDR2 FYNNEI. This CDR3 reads CASERTGLNEKLFF. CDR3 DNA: TGTGCCAGCGAAAGGACAGGGTTGAATGAAAAACTGTTTTTT.